These 14 T cell receptor beta chains share one sample of origin, sequenced in a study of T cell responses to AZD1222 COVID-19 vaccine. The data were produced by immunoSEQ multiplex PCR, yet TCRdb's version contains in-frame clones alone and is incomplete. The table has more than 100,000 clones, 88% seen once. This sample comprised peripheral blood, obtained on day 0 of AZD1222 vaccination. These receptors were obtained from an adult in good health.

The V gene is TRBV11-2, the J gene TRBJ2-2; possible D gene TRBD2, 6 bases. This CDR3 contains 16 residues. Trimming cost V 5 bases and J 5 bases, with 18 bases left between them. Per the germline V gene, CDR1 is SGHAT and CDR2 is FQNNGV. The CDR3 DNA follows: TGTGCCAGCAGCCCGAGCGGTGTACGGGGGACCGGGGAGCTGTTTTTT. It translates to CASSPSGVRGTGELFF.

This chain joins TRBV25-1 and TRBJ1-2; 8 bases agree with TRBD1. In germline, CDR1 is MGHDK, CDR2 SYGVNS. The J segment lost 5 bases and the V segment lost 4 bases, leaving 3 bases of the junction unmatched. The length of the CDR3 is 13 residues. The CDR3 DNA is TGTGCCAGCAGTGGGACAGGGACTTATGGCTACACCTTC. Translation: CASSGTGTYGYTF.

The V call is TRBV25-1, the J call TRBJ1-1; D unclear. The germline gives CDR1 MGHDK, CDR2 SYGVNS. Trimming left V 0 bases short and J 6 bases short, with 2 bases between. This CDR3 comprises 11 residues. For the CDR3, the DNA is TGTGCCAGCAGTGAATATTCTGAAGCTTTCTTT. Its protein product is CASSEYSEAFF.

The genes are TRBV5-1 and TRBJ2-2, with 7 bases fitting TRBD1. V shed 4 bases, J shed 3 bases, and the junction held 6 bases outside the gene matches. The CDR3 extends over 15 amino acids. Germline V gene sequence: CDR1 SGHRS, CDR2 YFSETQ. In nucleotides, the CDR3 is TGCGCCAGCAGCAGGACAGGATGGGACACCGGGGAGCTGTTTTTT. This encodes CASSRTGWDTGELFF.

CDR3 nucleotides: TGCGCCAGCACCCTGGCGAGGGCTGCGGATACGCAGTATTTT. Encoded protein: CASTLARAADTQYF. This rearrangement joins TRBV5-1 to TRBJ2-3, with D possibly being TRBD2 (5 bases). The CDR3 extends over 14 amino acids. Germline CDR1 and CDR2: SGHRS and YFSETQ. V lost 6 bases and J 6 bases, leaving 17 bases between the germline ends. Drawing the rest from reference TRBV5-1 and TRBJ2-3, the complete variable domain is KAGVTQTPRYLIKTRGQQVTLSCSPISGHRSVSWYQQTPGQGLQFLFEYFSETQRNKGNFPGRFSGRQFSNSRSEMNVSTLELGDSALYLCASTLARAADTQYFGPGTRLTVL.

The chain links TRBV10-3 to TRBJ2-2, with 8 bases fitting TRBD1. CDR3 length: 15 amino acids. V dropped 7 bases and J dropped 1; count of bases not matched to a gene: 5. The germline V gene has CDR1 ENHRY and CDR2 SYGVKD. The CDR3 DNA is TGTGCCATCATCCCCGGGACAGGGAACACCGGGGAGCTGTTTTTT. Translating gives CAIIPGTGNTGELFF.

The chain couples TRBV27 to TRBJ1-1; D uncertain. Germline V gives CDR1 MNHEY, CDR2 SMNVEV (reference sequence). V lost 9 bases to trimming and J lost 2 bases, with 13 bases between them. The CDR3 is 13 amino acids. CDR3 sequence reads: CASYRSDNTEAFF. CDR3 DNA: TGTGCCAGTTACCGGAGCGACAACACTGAAGCTTTCTTT.

The CDR3 DNA sequence: TGTGCTAGTGGGGTGGGATCAAATGAGCAGTTCTTC. Translated, it gives CASGVGSNEQFF. The V call is TRBV12-5, the J call TRBJ2-1, with D hard to call. Germline V CDR1 and CDR2: LGHNT, FRNRAP. This CDR3 region has 12 residues. The ends were cut back, 6 bases at V and 7 bases at J, with 10 bases in the middle.

The J gene is TRBJ1-6, the V gene TRBV6-6; 8 nucleotides agree with TRBD1. Unmatched junction bases numbered 2, after V lost 0 bases and J lost 7 bases. The CDR3 loop spans 15 amino acids. From germline, CDR1 is MNHNY and CDR2 SVGAGI (reference sequence). The CDR3 coding sequence is TGTGCCAGCAGTTACTCAACAGGGGGAAATTCACCCCTCCACTTT. Protein sequence: CASSYSTGGNSPLHF.

The rearrangement joins TRBV6-1 to TRBJ1-4; D gene ambiguous. Germline V gives CDR1 MNHNS, CDR2 SASEGT. The length of the CDR3 is 20 residues. Trimming pared 1 base from V and 5 bases from J, leaving 26 bases between. CDR3 protein: CASSEVHTQRVGPVNEKLFF. CDR3 bases: TGTGCCAGCAGTGAAGTGCATACCCAGAGAGTCGGACCGGTAAATGAAAAACTGTTTTTT.

As for this clone: This sample also contains other DNA sequences that code for the same CDR3. The chain's CDR3 is CASSVYEQYF. DNA of the CDR3: TGTGCCAGCAGTGTATACGAGCAGTACTTC. The chain links TRBV2 to TRBJ2-7, with no clear D. Per the germline V gene, CDR1 is SNHLY and CDR2 is FYNNEI. The CDR3 contains 10 residues. V was cut by 4 bases and J by 4 bases, with 2 bases left in between.

CDR3 in DNA: TGCAGCGTTTATCGGCAGTTGAACACTGAAGCTTTCTTT. The encoded protein is CSVYRQLNTEAFF. This chain uses TRBV29-1 with TRBJ1-1; D uncertain. V was clipped by 5 bases and J by 0 bases, with 10 bases between them. Germline V gene data show CDR1 as SQVTM and CDR2 as ANQGSEA. The CDR3 runs to 13 residues.

The chain links TRBV6-5 to TRBJ2-7; 9 nucleotides agree with TRBD1. The junction had 8 bases not matched to a gene; V was cut back by 5 bases and J by 6 bases. This CDR3 contains 14 residues. Looked up from germline, CDR1 is MNHEY and CDR2 is SVGAGI. As DNA, the CDR3 is TGTGCCAGCAGTCCGGGACAGGGATCTCGCGAGCAGTACTTC. Translation: CASSPGQGSREQYF.

The count of this clone is one. The chain couples TRBV18 to TRBJ1-1, with 7 bases lining up with TRBD1. J was trimmed by 2 bases and V by 6 bases; bases with no gene match: 6. This CDR3 has 14 residues. Germline loops: CDR1 KGHSH, CDR2 LQKENI. The DNA of the CDR3 is TGTGCCAGCTCCGACAGGGACCTCAACACTGAAGCTTTCTTT. Encoded protein: CASSDRDLNTEAFF.